What follows are 9 T cell receptor beta chains derived from one specimen sequenced in a study of beta chain features in type 1 diabetes. Notes on the study in general: In every one of the four CD4+ subsets, TCRB CDR3s were moderately but significantly shorter in Type 1 diabetes patients.

The antigens of these receptors remain unknown. Expressed TCRB transcripts were sequenced, since all the RNA that had been isolated was reverse transcribed. Clones were sequenced by immunoSEQ multiplex PCR, and TCRdb holds only the in-frame ones, with some missing. The profile covers about 270,000 clones, with roughly 13% appearing a single time and 0.015% to 0.02% taken by the ten largest. The sample taken for sequencing was naive CD4+ T cells from blood. The source is a man younger than 45 with type 1 diabetes.

This chain uses TRBV7-9 with TRBJ2-2; D perhaps matches TRBD2 (5 bases). The CDR3 spans 15 residues. From germline, CDR1 is SEHNR and CDR2 FQNEAQ (reference sequence). Trimming shortened V by 1 base and J by 5 bases, and 11 bases separated the two germline ends. The chain's CDR3 is CASSLGLARTGELFF. DNA of the CDR3: TGTGCCAGCAGCTTAGGTCTAGCTCGGACCGGGGAGCTGTTTTTT.

This clone occurred a few times. The chain has TRBV9 and TRBJ1-3; D is perhaps TRBD1 (6 bases). Germline V CDR1 and CDR2: SGDLS, YYNGEE. Trimming pared 2 bases from V and 2 bases from J, leaving 8 bases between. This CDR3 comprises 14 residues. Written as DNA, the CDR3 is TGTGCCAGCAGCGTCGAGGGGGCTGGAAACACCATATATTTT. This sequence encodes CASSVEGAGNTIYF.

This chain links TRBV28 with TRBJ2-2; D ambiguous. Between the trimmed V and J ends, which lost 6 bases and 5 bases, there was a span of 7 bases. Germline V gene sequence: CDR1 MDHEN, CDR2 SYDVKM. The CDR3 runs to 12 residues. CDR3 DNA: TGTGCCAGCAGCCCCCTGACCGGGGAGCTGTTTTTT. Its protein product is CASSPLTGELFF.

This clone was recorded a few times. J is TRBJ2-4 and V is TRBV19; TRBD2 might be the D (6 bases). Deletions cut 3 bases from V and 9 bases from J, with 15 bases between. Per germline, CDR1 LNHDA and CDR2 SQIVND (reference sequence). This CDR3 has 14 residues. The CDR3 sequence is CASSMERALGIQYF. CDR3 sequence (DNA): TGTGCCAGTAGTATGGAGCGGGCGTTAGGCATTCAGTACTTC. The full variable domain, with the rest looked up from reference TRBV19 and TRBJ2-4, is DGGITQSPKYLFRKEGQNVTLSCEQNLNHDAMYWYRQDPGQGLRLIYYSQIVNDFQKGDIAEGYSVSREKKESFPLTVTSAQKNPTAFYLCASSMERALGIQYFGAGTRLSVL.

J is TRBJ2-1 and V is TRBV6-5; possibly TRBD2 for D (5 bases). CDR1 and CDR2 from the germline V gene are MNHEY and SVGAGI. The CDR3 is 13 residues long. V lost 6 bases to trimming and J lost 4 bases, with 10 bases between them. In DNA, the CDR3 is TGTGCCAGCAGCCCCAGACTATACAATGAGCAGTTCTTC. It specifies CASSPRLYNEQFF.

This chain connects TRBV6-1 to TRBJ1-5; no definite D call. From germline, CDR1 is MNHNS and CDR2 SASEGT. Trimming cost V 1 base and J 5 bases, with 12 bases left between them. The CDR3 length is 15 residues. DNA of the CDR3: TGTGCCAGCAGTGAAGGCGGCAAGACTTATCAGCCCCAGCATTTT. Translation gives CASSEGGKTYQPQHF.

The chain carries TRBV4-1 and TRBJ2-5, with a weak D call TRBD1 (6 bases). Trimming stripped 4 bases from V and 5 bases from J, with 11 bases between. The CDR3 spans 13 residues. Germline V lookup: CDR1 MGHRA, CDR2 YSYEKL. Here the CDR3 reads CASSPQGEETQYF. DNA of the CDR3: TGCGCCAGCAGCCCACAGGGAGAGGAGACCCAGTACTTC.

This clone has only a few counts. The V call is TRBV29-1, the J call TRBJ1-1; a weak D match, TRBD1 (6 bases). Germline V gene data show CDR1 as SQVTM and CDR2 as ANQGSEA. This CDR3 region has 14 residues. Trimming shortened V by 4 bases and J by 1 base, and 13 bases separated the two germline ends. CDR3 region: CSVGIGQRNTEAFF. The CDR3 DNA follows: TGCAGCGTTGGAATAGGACAGAGGAACACTGAAGCTTTCTTT.

This clone was seen only once. V is TRBV6-6 and J is TRBJ2-3; D may be TRBD2 (5 bases). CDR1 is MNHNY and CDR2 is SVGAGI in the germline V gene (reference sequence). There are 14 residues in the CDR3. Trimming took off 2 bases at V and 6 bases at J, with 12 bases between the two ends. The CDR3 DNA reads TGTGCCAGCAGTTACCCGGAGGAGGAGGATACGCAGTATTTT. It encodes CASSYPEEEDTQYF.